This passage covers 23 T cell receptor beta chains from one sample sequenced in a study of CD8+CD57+ T cells in acquired aplastic anemia. The use of genomic DNA as template underpinned the TCR beta VDJ and CDR3 profiling. Using its own MiXCR run on the reads, TCRdb lists one record per CDR3 protein. The repertoire has 150,000 to 180,000 distinct CDR3 sequences, around half of them found once; the top ten carry approximately 12%. Patients chosen for sequencing had shown CD8+CD57+ cell expansion by flow cytometry. The sequenced sample consisted of sorted CD4+, CD8+, or CD8+CD57+ T cells (not recorded which) from PBMCs. The receptors come from a human donor with aplastic anemia.

This clonotype was counted a few times. This chain joins TRBV24-1 and TRBJ2-7; TRBD1 might be the D (5 bases). Per the germline V gene, CDR1 is KGHDR and CDR2 is SFDVKD. The ends were cut back, 4 bases at V and 6 bases at J, with 9 bases in the middle. This CDR3 has 12 residues. The CDR3 DNA sequence: TGTGCCACCAGTGACAGGGTATCCGAGCAGTACTTC. This sequence encodes CATSDRVSEQYF.

This chain joins TRBV11-1 and TRBJ2-5; 10 bases map to TRBD2. The CDR3 covers 17 residues. V lost 5 bases to trimming and J lost 1 base; unmatched junction nucleotides: 10. Germline CDR1 SGHAT, CDR2 FQDESV (reference sequence). The CDR3 sequence is CASSHLAAGGLQETQYF. The CDR3 nucleotides are TGTGCCAGCAGCCACTTGGCAGCGGGGGGGCTCCAAGAGACCCAGTACTTC.

This clonotype has ten or more counts. The chain uses TRBV6-1 and TRBJ1-5; possible D gene TRBD1, 5 bases. Germline V gene data show CDR1 as MNHNS and CDR2 as SASEGT. The CDR3 length is 13 residues. Trimming shortened V by 11 bases and J by 4 bases, and 15 bases separated the two germline ends. CDR3 DNA sequence: TGTGCCGGTGGTGGGGACGAAAATCAGCCCCAGCATTTT. Protein product: CAGGGDENQPQHF.

This clonotype has a count of ten or more. This chain connects TRBV6-1 to TRBJ1-1; 7 bases are shared with TRBD1. The CDR3 contains 16 residues. The ends lost 5 bases at V and 4 bases at J; junction bases unmatched: 13. The germline gives CDR1 MNHNS, CDR2 SASEGT. CDR3 sequence (DNA): TGTGCCAGCAGTCCGAACATGGACAGGAGGGGCACTGAAGCTTTCTTT. Protein: CASSPNMDRRGTEAFF.

The chain recombines TRBV11-2 with TRBJ2-7, with TRBD2 identical over 8 bases. CDR1 SGHAT and CDR2 FQNNGV come from the germline V gene. The junction had 8 bases not matched to a gene; V was cut back by 1 base and J by 3 bases. This CDR3 is built from 16 residues. CDR3 sequence: CASSLVGIAGNYEQYF. In nucleotides, the CDR3 is TGTGCCAGCAGCTTAGTGGGGATAGCGGGAAACTACGAGCAGTACTTC.

This chain connects TRBV4-3 to TRBJ1-2; a possible D gene is TRBD1 (5 bases). V was pared by 0 bases and J by 8 bases, with 13 bases between. The CDR3 is 14 residues long. Germline assignment: CDR1 LGHNA and CDR2 YSLEER. The chain's CDR3 is CASSQDGAGWGYTF. The CDR3 nucleotides read TGCGCCAGCAGCCAAGATGGGGCGGGGTGGGGCTACACCTTC.

The chain employs TRBV13 and TRBJ2-2; 9 nucleotides agree with TRBD1. Trimming cost V 0 bases and J 5 bases; bases outside gene matches: 1. Germline V gives CDR1 PRHDT, CDR2 FYEKMQ (reference sequence). CDR3 size: 15 residues. The CDR3 region is CASSLGDRGTGELFF. The DNA for the CDR3 is TGTGCCAGCAGCTTAGGAGACAGGGGGACCGGGGAGCTGTTTTTT.

This sequence joins TRBV2 and TRBJ2-5; 7 bases are a match to TRBD1. CDR1 and CDR2 from the germline V gene are SNHLY and FYNNEI. CDR3 size: 14 residues. Trimming cost V 11 bases and J 2 bases; bases outside gene matches: 11. CDR3 in DNA: TGTGCCTGGTCCTCGCCGGGACAGCAAGAGACCCAGTACTTC. It is translated as CAWSSPGQQETQYF.

For this clonotype: This is likely a read error, given that the CDR3 carries no conserved phenylalanine or tryptophan at its end. This sequence joins TRBV25-1 and TRBJ1-2; D is possibly TRBD1 (6 bases). The ends were cut back, 2 bases at V and 8 bases at J, with 15 bases in the middle. The V gene's germline CDR1 is MGHDK and CDR2 SYGVNS. This CDR3 contains 14 residues. CDR3 nucleotide sequence: TGTGCCAGCAGTGAACCTTTGCTAGGGGGGGGCTACACCCTC. It specifies CASSEPLLGGGYTL.

The rearrangement joins TRBV19 to TRBJ2-5; D call uncertain. There are 13 residues in the CDR3. Germline CDR1 reads LNHDA; CDR2 reads SQIVND (reference sequence). Trimming left V 3 bases short and J 5 bases short, with 10 bases between. The CDR3 region has the DNA TGTGCCAGTAGTATGAGGTCAAAGGAGACCCAGTACTTC. As protein: CASSMRSKETQYF.

The rearrangement links TRBV5-5 to TRBJ2-7, with 8 bases fitting TRBD1. The CDR3 contains 15 residues. Germline assignment: CDR1 SGHKS and CDR2 YYEKEE (reference sequence). V was pared by 4 bases and J by 0 bases, with 6 bases of the junction left unmatched. The CDR3, as DNA: TGTGCCAGCAGCCGACAGGGGCCCATCTCCTACGAGCAGTACTTC. Protein sequence: CASSRQGPISYEQYF.

In DNA, the CDR3 is TGCAGTGTGCAAGAGAACACTGAAGCTTTCTTT. Translation gives CSVQENTEAFF. The chain is built from TRBV20-1 and TRBJ1-1; D gene unclear. Germline V gene sequence: CDR1 DFQATT, CDR2 SNEGSKA (reference sequence). V was shortened by 7 bases and J by 1 base, with 7 bases between the two germline ends. This CDR3 spans 11 amino acids.

This chain links TRBV29-1 with TRBJ2-5, with D possibly being TRBD2 (6 bases). This CDR3 has 13 residues. Germline CDR1 reads SQVTM; CDR2 reads ANQGSEA. V dropped 1 base and J dropped 5 bases, with 11 bases sitting between them. This CDR3 is CSVEVVAGETQYF. For the CDR3, the DNA is TGCAGCGTTGAAGTGGTTGCGGGGGAGACCCAGTACTTC.

This clonotype has only a few counts. This sequence joins TRBV24-1 and TRBJ1-2; D remains ambiguous. Germline V gene lookup returns CDR1 KGHDR and CDR2 SFDVKD. V shed 4 bases and J shed 2 bases, with 10 bases lying between them. CDR3 length: 14 amino acids. The CDR3 sequence: CATSEVGRNYGYTF. DNA of the CDR3: TGTGCCACCAGTGAAGTCGGACGGAACTATGGCTACACCTTC.

The rearrangement joins TRBV7-3 to TRBJ2-1; no definite D call. CDR1 is SGHTA and CDR2 is FQGTGA in the germline V gene. The V end was cut by 5 bases, the J end by 6 bases, with 11 bases between. This CDR3 region has 13 residues. The CDR3 protein is CASSPIPGNEQFF. CDR3 coding DNA: TGTGCCAGCAGCCCCATTCCGGGCAATGAGCAGTTCTTC.

This clonotype was recorded at least ten times. The V and J genes are TRBV7-3 and TRBJ1-1, with D perhaps matching TRBD1 (5 bases). The CDR3 totals 15 residues. Germline V gives CDR1 SGHTA, CDR2 FQGTGA. V lost 2 bases and J 0 bases, leaving 10 bases between the germline ends. As DNA, the CDR3 is TGTGCCAGCAGCTTAGTAGGGGCAATGAACACTGAAGCTTTCTTT. Its protein is CASSLVGAMNTEAFF.

This clonotype was seen repeatedly, ten times or more. The V call is TRBV6-1, the J call TRBJ1-1, with unresolved D. CDR1 is MNHNS, CDR2 SASEGT, per germline. The germline V and J ends were trimmed by 6 bases and 4 bases, with 12 bases remaining between them. This CDR3 has 13 amino acids. Here the CDR3 DNA reads TGTGCCAGCAGGCCAGAGCGAAGCACTGAAGCTTTCTTT. Translation gives CASRPERSTEAFF.

V is TRBV28 and J is TRBJ2-3; the match to TRBD1 covers 8 bases. This CDR3 spans 16 amino acids. Germline trimming cut 2 bases from V and 5 bases from J; bases unmatched to any gene: 9. Looked up from germline, CDR1 is MDHEN and CDR2 is SYDVKM. CDR3 residues: CASSLLGQGVLDTQYF. The CDR3 DNA follows: TGTGCCAGCAGTTTACTAGGACAGGGTGTGTTAGATACGCAGTATTTT.

This clonotype was counted only a few times. The chain combines TRBV20-1 with TRBJ2-7; 7 positions match TRBD2. V dropped 5 bases and J dropped 3; count of bases not matched to a gene: 13. The CDR3 is 15 residues long. The germline CDR1 and CDR2 sequences are DFQATT and SNEGSKA (reference sequence). CDR3 DNA sequence: TGCAGTGCTTATTTAGTAGAGGGAGGGTTCTACGAGCAGTACTTC. It is translated as CSAYLVEGGFYEQYF.

The chain employs TRBV24-1 and TRBJ2-7; 7 bases fit TRBD1. Germline CDR1 KGHDR, CDR2 SFDVKD. This CDR3 is 13 amino acids long. The V and J ends lost 5 bases and 5 bases, in that order; junction bases with no gene match: 5. CDR3 sequence reads: CATSALGQDEQYF. For the CDR3, the DNA is TGTGCCACCAGTGCCCTAGGACAGGACGAGCAGTACTTC.

This clonotype was found many times. The V and J genes are TRBV14 and TRBJ1-2; the match to TRBD1 covers 8 bases. In germline, CDR1 is SGHDN, CDR2 FVKESK. Losses at the gene ends were 3 bases for V and 4 bases for J; bases not matched to a gene: 10. The CDR3 runs to 16 residues. Here the CDR3 reads CASSHGQGKSVYGYTF. The CDR3 coding sequence is TGTGCCAGCAGCCACGGACAGGGCAAGTCGGTCTATGGCTACACCTTC.

The table lists this clonotype with many counts. The chain has TRBV20-1 and TRBJ2-6; weak D call: TRBD1 (6 bases). V was pared by 6 bases and J by 0 bases, with 15 bases between. CDR1 and CDR2 (germline): DFQATT, SNEGSKA (reference sequence). The CDR3 is made up of 16 amino acids. The CDR3 DNA reads as TGCAGTGCCCTACTTGTGACAGGCTCTGGGGCCAACGTCCTGACTTTC. It is translated as CSALLVTGSGANVLTF.

V and J are TRBV19 and TRBJ2-1; 12 bases agree with TRBD2. The J call may be faulty, since TRBJ2-5 better matches the DNA end. Looked up from germline, CDR1 is LNHDA and CDR2 is SQIVND (reference sequence). There are 16 residues in the CDR3. CDR3 sequence reads: CASSIVLAGGQETQYF. The CDR3 nucleotides are TGTGCCAGTAGTATAGTCCTAGCGGGGGGGCAAGAGACCCAGTACTTC.